The 15 T cell receptor beta chains below were found in one sample sequenced in a study of shared clonotypes between healthy human individuals. Clones were read by immunoSEQ multiplex PCR, and TCRdb kept only the in-frame ones, dropping some. The sample holds some 1,600,000 clones, under 99% seen once. Sequenced input: naive CD4+ T cells sorted from blood. As to subset: CD45RA+ positively selected. These receptors were taken from a man in his thirties or forties in good health.

CDR3 sequence reads: CASSQDPSAYFEQFF. The CDR3 DNA reads TGTGCCAGCAGCCAAGATCCTAGCGCATATTTCGAGCAGTTCTTC. The chain combines TRBV14 with TRBJ2-1; weak D call: TRBD2 (6 bases). Per germline, CDR1 SGHDN and CDR2 FVKESK. The CDR3 is 15 amino acids. Trimming stripped 0 bases from V and 10 bases from J, with 16 bases between.

This chain joins TRBV6-5 and TRBJ2-1, with 10 bases aligning to TRBD2. Germline trimming cut 8 bases from V and 9 bases from J; bases unmatched to any gene: 10. Germline CDR1 reads MNHEY; CDR2 reads SVGAGI. The CDR3 consists of 14 residues. CDR3 coding DNA: TGTGCCAGCCGAGCGGGAGGGCCGGGGGGTGAGCAGTTCTTC. Protein: CASRAGGPGGEQFF.

This chain links TRBV6-1 with TRBJ2-1; TRBD1 might be the D (5 bases). Trimming took 1 base from V and 0 from J, leaving 7 bases between them. This CDR3 has 15 residues. Per the germline V gene, CDR1 is MNHNS and CDR2 is SASEGT. DNA for the CDR3: TGTGCCAGCAGTGAAGGACAGCACTCCTACAATGAGCAGTTCTTC. It encodes CASSEGQHSYNEQFF.

This clone was recorded only once. Within the sample, other DNA sequences also encode this same CDR3. The genes are TRBV20-1 and TRBJ2-1, with D uncertain. There are 10 residues in the CDR3. Trimming took off 6 bases at V and 6 bases at J, with 6 bases between the two ends. The V gene's germline CDR1 is DFQATT and CDR2 SNEGSKA (reference sequence). CDR3 protein: CSAWGNEQFF. DNA for the CDR3: TGCAGTGCCTGGGGCAATGAGCAGTTCTTC.

This clone was detected only once. V is TRBV5-4 and J is TRBJ2-7; 7 bases match TRBD2. The CDR3 consists of 17 residues. Germline-derived CDR1 and CDR2 are SGHNT and YYREEE (reference sequence). The V gene end was trimmed by 1 base and the J gene end by 5 bases; junction bases not matched to a gene: 15. The CDR3 nucleotides read TGTGCCAGCAGCTTGTTTTCCGGGAGGTTCTATTCTGACGAGCAGTACTTC. As protein: CASSLFSGRFYSDEQYF.

The CDR3 bases are TGCGCCAGCAGCGCCGTGGACAGGGACCTCTCCTACGAGCAGTACTTC. This sequence encodes CASSAVDRDLSYEQYF. The chain joins TRBV5-1 to TRBJ2-7; 8 positions agree with TRBD1. The CDR3 contains 16 residues. The germline V gene has CDR1 SGHRS and CDR2 YFSETQ. The V and J ends lost 4 bases and 0 bases, in that order; junction bases with no gene match: 9.

J is TRBJ2-5 and V is TRBV9; no clear D. V was pared by 0 bases and J by 4 bases, with 13 bases between. Per germline, CDR1 SGDLS and CDR2 YYNGEE. The CDR3 has 15 residues. The CDR3 sequence: CASSVALAAAETQYF. The DNA for the CDR3 is TGTGCCAGCAGCGTAGCTCTGGCAGCCGCAGAGACCCAGTACTTC.

This rearrangement joins TRBV7-9 to TRBJ1-3; 7 nucleotides align to TRBD1. This CDR3 contains 13 residues. Germline V gene lookup returns CDR1 SEHNR and CDR2 FQNEAQ (reference sequence). In DNA, the CDR3 is TGTGCTTGGGATTGGGACAGTGGAAACACCATATATTTT. Its protein is CAWDWDSGNTIYF.

V and J are TRBV2 and TRBJ2-3; the D gene is possibly TRBD2 (5 bases). V gave up 8 bases and J gave up 2 bases, with 11 bases separating them. Germline loops: CDR1 SNHLY, CDR2 FYNNEI. The CDR3 extends over 13 amino acids. The CDR3: CASGPDYTDTQYF. Here the CDR3 DNA reads TGTGCCAGCGGCCCCGACTACACAGATACGCAGTATTTT.

Note on this clone: This sample includes further DNA sequences coding for the same CDR3. The V call is TRBV5-1, the J call TRBJ2-7; D perhaps matches TRBD2 (6 bases). The CDR3 sequence is 13 residues long. CDR1 is SGHRS, CDR2 YFSETQ, per germline. V was clipped by 0 bases and J by 5 bases, with 9 bases between them. The CDR3: CASSLASSDEQYF. CDR3 nucleotides: TGCGCCAGCAGCTTGGCCTCTAGCGACGAGCAGTACTTC.

Turning to this clone: Other DNA sequences from this sample encode an identical CDR3 as well. The chain uses TRBV18 and TRBJ2-5; a possible D gene is TRBD1 (5 bases). The V gene's germline CDR1 is KGHSH and CDR2 LQKENI. Trimming took off 5 bases at V and 5 bases at J, with 9 bases between the two ends. This CDR3 is 12 amino acids long. The CDR3 DNA reads as TGTGCCAGCTCAGAGGCAGGGGAGACCCAGTACTTC. Translating gives CASSEAGETQYF.

This chain joins TRBV6-5 and TRBJ2-2; no clear D gene. The CDR3 is 15 residues long. The germline CDR1 and CDR2 sequences are MNHEY and SVGAGI. The ends were cut back, 4 bases at V and 1 base at J, with 10 bases in the middle. The CDR3 nucleotides are TGTGCCAGCAGTTCAGAAATCGGGAACACCGGGGAGCTGTTTTTT. Its translation is CASSSEIGNTGELFF.

The V and J genes are TRBV27 and TRBJ2-2, with 9 bases lining up with TRBD1. This CDR3 is built from 14 residues. Germline V gives CDR1 MNHEY, CDR2 SMNVEV (reference sequence). Unmatched junction bases numbered 2, after V lost 6 bases and J lost 3 bases. CDR3 in DNA: TGTGCCAGCAGGGGACAGGGATACACCGGGGAGCTGTTTTTT. Residues: CASRGQGYTGELFF.

The V and J genes are TRBV5-4 and TRBJ1-1; D call uncertain. CDR3 length equals 14 residues. V lost 7 bases and J lost 1, with 14 bases in between. Per the germline V gene, CDR1 is SGHNT and CDR2 is YYREEE (reference sequence). The CDR3 here is CASAPRNENTEAFF. The CDR3 DNA is TGTGCCAGCGCTCCCCGAAACGAGAACACTGAAGCTTTCTTT.

CDR3 bases: TGTGCCAGCAGTGTCAGTGGACGCCGGGACTCCAACTACGAGCAGTACTTC. This codes for CASSVSGRRDSNYEQYF. The J gene is TRBJ2-7, the V gene TRBV6-1; TRBD2 is a possible D gene (6 bases). Germline values: CDR1 MNHNS, CDR2 SASEGT. Trimming left V 4 bases short and J 3 bases short, with 22 bases between. CDR3 length: 17 residues.